This is a list of T cell receptor beta chains from one sample in a study of beta chain features in type 1 diabetes. Sequenced by immunoSEQ multiplex PCR; TCRdb stores in-frame clones only, minus some. Of over 150,000 clones listed, approximately 10% are singletons. Source material: central memory CD4+ T cells from blood. The receptor source for this set is a man aged 30 to 45 with type 1 diabetes. CDR3s include the opening cysteine and the closing phenylalanine or tryptophan. The D gene is left open where the match is weak. Where a row states a size, it is once, few, many or the class of an expanded clone; other rows omit it.

j_call: TRBJ2-5; d_call: TRBD2; v_call: TRBV2; clone_size: few; cdr3_aa: CASGGSGETQYF; cdr3_nt: TGTGCCAGCGGCGGGAGTGGTGAGACCCAGTACTTC
j_call: TRBJ2-2; d_call: .; v_call: TRBV2; clone_size: .; cdr3_aa: CASSELGVTTGELFF; cdr3_nt: TGTGCCAGCAGTGAATTGGGAGTTACCACCGGGGAGCTGTTTTTT
j_call: TRBJ2-5; d_call: .; v_call: TRBV5-1; clone_size: few; cdr3_aa: CASSESLPQETQYF; cdr3_nt: TGCGCCAGCAGTGAGTCCCTTCCCCAAGAGACCCAGTACTTC
j_call: TRBJ2-7; d_call: TRBD2; v_call: TRBV6-1; clone_size: .; cdr3_aa: CASSETSGSYEQYF; cdr3_nt: TGTGCCAGCAGTGAGACTAGCGGGAGCTACGAGCAGTACTTC
j_call: TRBJ1-1; d_call: .; v_call: TRBV5-1; clone_size: .; cdr3_aa: CASSLVDSAAFF; cdr3_nt: TGCGCCAGCAGCTTGGTGGACAGTGCTGCTTTCTTT
j_call: TRBJ2-2; d_call: TRBD2; v_call: TRBV7-2; clone_size: few; cdr3_aa: CASSALAGGTGELFF; cdr3_nt: TGTGCCAGCAGCGCACTAGCGGGAGGCACCGGGGAGCTGTTTTTT
j_call: TRBJ1-1; d_call: .; v_call: TRBV7-2; clone_size: .; cdr3_aa: CASSFGGTTEAFF; cdr3_nt: TGTGCCAGCAGCTTCGGGGGGACCACTGAAGCTTTCTTT
j_call: TRBJ2-3; d_call: TRBD2; v_call: TRBV29-1; clone_size: few; cdr3_aa: CSVEGGRPDTQYF; cdr3_nt: TGCAGCGTGGAGGGAGGGCGGCCAGATACGCAGTATTTT
j_call: TRBJ2-6; d_call: TRBD1; v_call: TRBV11-2; clone_size: .; cdr3_aa: CASTNRGSGANVLTF; cdr3_nt: TGTGCCAGCACCAACAGGGGTTCTGGGGCCAACGTCCTGACTTTC
j_call: TRBJ2-3; d_call: TRBD2; v_call: TRBV29-1; clone_size: .; cdr3_aa: CSVETGGTDTQYF; cdr3_nt: TGCAGCGTTGAGACGGGAGGGACCGATACGCAGTATTTT
j_call: TRBJ2-7; d_call: TRBD2; v_call: TRBV6-6; clone_size: .; cdr3_aa: CASSSRTSGTGEQYF; cdr3_nt: TGTGCCAGCAGCTCTCGGACTAGCGGGACGGGAGAGCAGTACTTC
j_call: TRBJ2-5; d_call: TRBD2; v_call: TRBV4-2; clone_size: few; cdr3_aa: CASSPGLAGQETQYF; cdr3_nt: TGTGCCAGCAGCCCAGGACTAGCGGGACAAGAGACCCAGTACTTC
j_call: TRBJ2-1; d_call: .; v_call: TRBV4-2; clone_size: .; cdr3_aa: CASSHQDSSYNEQFF; cdr3_nt: TGTGCCAGCAGCCATCAGGATAGCTCCTACAATGAGCAGTTCTTC
j_call: TRBJ2-5; d_call: .; v_call: TRBV7-3; clone_size: .; cdr3_aa: CASSLGPQETQYF; cdr3_nt: TGTGCCAGCAGCTTAGGCCCCCAAGAGACCCAGTACTTC
j_call: TRBJ1-5; d_call: .; v_call: TRBV19; clone_size: .; cdr3_aa: CASSNRAQQPQHF; cdr3_nt: TGTGCCAGTAGTAACAGGGCCCAACAGCCCCAGCATTTT
j_call: TRBJ2-7; d_call: TRBD1; v_call: TRBV28; clone_size: .; cdr3_aa: CASLPHRGQSVTYEQYF; cdr3_nt: TGTGCCAGCTTACCGCACCGGGGACAGTCGGTAACCTACGAGCAGTACTTC
j_call: TRBJ2-7; d_call: TRBD2; v_call: TRBV19; clone_size: .; cdr3_aa: CASSIIAGVSDEQYF; cdr3_nt: TGTGCCAGTAGTATCATAGCGGGAGTTAGCGACGAGCAGTACTTC
j_call: TRBJ2-5; d_call: .; v_call: TRBV23-1; clone_size: .; cdr3_aa: CASSQTGSMAGETQYF; cdr3_nt: TGCGCCAGCAGTCAAACAGGGTCAATGGCGGGAGAGACCCAGTACTTC
j_call: TRBJ2-7; d_call: .; v_call: TRBV5-1; clone_size: few; cdr3_aa: CASSPLVTAYEQYF; cdr3_nt: TGCGCCAGCAGCCCTCTAGTGACGGCCTACGAGCAGTACTTC
j_call: TRBJ2-1; d_call: .; v_call: TRBV6-5; clone_size: few; cdr3_aa: CASSYSRVESWQFF; cdr3_nt: TGTGCCAGCAGTTACTCCCGGGTCGAGAGCTGGCAGTTCTTC
j_call: TRBJ2-2; d_call: TRBD2; v_call: TRBV9; clone_size: .; cdr3_aa: CASTPPGGRGSTGELFF; cdr3_nt: TGTGCCAGCACCCCCCCCGGAGGGAGGGGTAGCACCGGGGAGCTGTTTTTT
j_call: TRBJ2-3; d_call: TRBD2; v_call: TRBV10-3; clone_size: .; cdr3_aa: CASTSGFNTDTQYF; cdr3_nt: TGTGCCAGTACTAGCGGGTTTAACACAGATACGCAGTATTTT
j_call: TRBJ2-1; d_call: TRBD2; v_call: TRBV30; clone_size: .; cdr3_aa: CAWRRKLAGYNEQFF; cdr3_nt: TGTGCCTGGAGAAGAAAACTAGCGGGATACAATGAGCAGTTCTTC
j_call: TRBJ2-5; d_call: TRBD2; v_call: TRBV9; clone_size: few; cdr3_aa: CASSVAGGETQYF; cdr3_nt: TGTGCCAGCAGCGTAGCGGGAGGTGAGACCCAGTACTTC
j_call: TRBJ2-7; d_call: .; v_call: TRBV5-4; clone_size: few; cdr3_aa: CASSLALSREQYF; cdr3_nt: TGTGCCAGCAGCTTGGCACTTTCTAGGGAGCAGTACTTC
j_call: TRBJ2-7; d_call: TRBD2; v_call: TRBV7-2; clone_size: few; cdr3_aa: CASSSTSGPAYEQYF; cdr3_nt: TGTGCCAGCAGCTCCACTAGCGGACCAGCCTACGAGCAGTACTTC
j_call: TRBJ2-5; d_call: TRBD1; v_call: TRBV7-9; clone_size: few; cdr3_aa: CASSLDRGRETQYF; cdr3_nt: TGTGCCAGCAGCTTAGACAGGGGGCGAGAGACCCAGTACTTC
j_call: TRBJ1-5; d_call: TRBD1; v_call: TRBV2; clone_size: .; cdr3_aa: CASSSFGTAYQPQHF; cdr3_nt: TGTGCCAGCAGTTCCTTCGGGACAGCCTATCAGCCCCAGCATTTT